The entry below describes one T cell receptor beta chain. The sample is drawn from a study of blood T cell repertoires in COVID-19. Looking at the study overall: The United States, Italy and Spain provided the acute and convalescent COVID-19 samples. PBMCs, B-cell-depleted T cells, or T cells provided the cDNA or gDNA that made up the material.

Sequencing used immunoSEQ multiplex PCR; TCRdb keeps in-frame clones, though not all of them. Of approximately 300,000 clones listed, 90% are singletons. V was cut by 1 base and J by 4 bases, with 10 bases left in between. The CDR3 contains 15 residues. Per the germline V gene, CDR1 is LNHDA and CDR2 is SQIVND (reference sequence). The source is a woman younger than 30 with acute COVID-19. Sequenced input: PBMCs or T cells enriched from blood (not recorded which). This chain joins TRBV19 and TRBJ2-2; D gene unclear. The CDR3 bases are TGTGCCAGTAGTATAGGACTTCCCCCCACCGGGGAGCTGTTTTTT. Translated, it gives CASSIGLPPTGELFF.